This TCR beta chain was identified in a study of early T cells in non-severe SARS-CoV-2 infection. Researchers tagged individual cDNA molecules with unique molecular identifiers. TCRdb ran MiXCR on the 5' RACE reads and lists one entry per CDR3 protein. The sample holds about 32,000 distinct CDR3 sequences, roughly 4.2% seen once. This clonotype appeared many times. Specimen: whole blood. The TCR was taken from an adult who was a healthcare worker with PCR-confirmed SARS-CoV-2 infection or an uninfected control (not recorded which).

The DNA of the CDR3 is TGTGCCAGTAGTATCGAGGCTAGCGGGACCTACAATGAGCAGTTCTTC. It encodes CASSIEASGTYNEQFF. The chain employs TRBV19 and TRBJ2-1, with 9 positions matching TRBD2. V lost 3 bases, J lost 2 bases, and 5 bases stayed unmatched. CDR1 is LNHDA and CDR2 is SQIVND in the germline V gene (reference sequence). This CDR3 has 16 residues. Combining the CDR3 with reference TRBV19 and TRBJ2-1 gives the whole variable domain DGGITQSPKYLFRKEGQNVTLSCEQNLNHDAMYWYRQDPGQGLRLIYYSQIVNDFQKGDIAEGYSVSREKKESFPLTVTSAQKNPTAFYLCASSIEASGTYNEQFFGPGTRLTVL.